These T cell receptor beta chains were read from a single sample in a study of OX40 agonist ivuxolimab in advanced cancers. Assay used: immunoSEQ multiplex PCR; TCRdb lists only in-frame clones, some missing. The sample consists of 74,000 or so clones, around 85% of them appearing once. This specimen consisted of CD4+ or CD8+ T cells sorted from blood, obtained in a trial of the OX40 agonist ivuxolimab. The receptors stem from an adult with an advanced solid tumor such as melanoma, head and neck, liver or kidney cancer. Both conserved end residues are part of each CDR3. The D gene is left open where the match is weak. Clone sizes are given selectively: once, few, many, or a class where the clone is expanded.

V gene: TRBV9; J gene: TRBJ2-6; D gene: -; clone size: -; CDR3 protein: CASSAATGANVLTF; CDR3 DNA: TGTGCCAGCAGCGCCGCAACTGGGGCCAACGTCCTGACTTTC
V gene: TRBV27; J gene: TRBJ2-7; D gene: TRBD2; clone size: -; CDR3 protein: CASSLSAAGGAGRQQYF; CDR3 DNA: TGTGCCAGCAGTTTATCGGCAGCGGGGGGTGCGGGCCGGCAACAGTACTTC
V gene: TRBV30; J gene: TRBJ2-7; D gene: TRBD2; clone size: -; CDR3 protein: CAWSRLELAGGRSYEQYF; CDR3 DNA: TGTGCCTGGAGTCGATTAGAGCTAGCGGGAGGCAGGTCCTACGAGCAGTACTTC
V gene: TRBV7-2; J gene: TRBJ1-1; D gene: -; clone size: -; CDR3 protein: CASSFGRMNTEAFF; CDR3 DNA: TGTGCCAGCAGCTTCGGACGGATGAACACTGAAGCTTTCTTT
V gene: TRBV5-1; J gene: TRBJ1-1; D gene: -; clone size: -; CDR3 protein: CASSTHDSMNTEAFF; CDR3 DNA: TGCGCCAGCAGCACCCATGACAGCATGAACACTGAAGCTTTCTTT
V gene: TRBV6-1; J gene: TRBJ1-2; D gene: -; clone size: -; CDR3 protein: CASSEASMNYGYTF; CDR3 DNA: TGTGCCAGCAGTGAAGCGTCAATGAACTATGGCTACACCTTC
V gene: TRBV5-1; J gene: TRBJ2-5; D gene: TRBD1; clone size: -; CDR3 protein: CASSSQGDGETQYF; CDR3 DNA: TGCGCCAGCAGCTCCCAGGGGGATGGAGAGACCCAGTACTTC
V gene: TRBV21-1; J gene: TRBJ1-3; D gene: -; clone size: -; CDR3 protein: CASSQGGNSLSGNTIYF; CDR3 DNA: TGTGCCAGCAGCCAAGGGGGTAACAGCCTCTCTGGAAACACCATATATTTT
V gene: TRBV15; J gene: TRBJ1-5; D gene: -; clone size: -; CDR3 protein: CATSRDPQGLKNQPQHF; CDR3 DNA: TGTGCCACCAGCAGAGATCCCCAGGGCTTAAAGAATCAGCCCCAGCATTTT
V gene: TRBV5-4; J gene: TRBJ2-7; D gene: TRBD1; clone size: -; CDR3 protein: CASQGAGYEQYF; CDR3 DNA: TGTGCCAGTCAGGGGGCTGGCTACGAGCAGTACTTC
V gene: TRBV2; J gene: TRBJ1-1; D gene: -; clone size: -; CDR3 protein: CASSSDSNTEAFF; CDR3 DNA: TGTGCCAGCAGTTCGGACAGTAACACTGAAGCTTTCTTT
V gene: TRBV19; J gene: TRBJ2-7; D gene: -; clone size: once; CDR3 protein: CASSMVGYSYEQYF; CDR3 DNA: TGTGCCAGTAGTATGGTAGGATACTCCTACGAGCAGTACTTC
V gene: TRBV9; J gene: TRBJ2-7; D gene: TRBD2; clone size: -; CDR3 protein: CASSPRLAGGSSSHEQYF; CDR3 DNA: TGTGCCAGCAGCCCCCGACTAGCGGGGGGTTCCTCTTCCCACGAGCAGTACTTC
V gene: TRBV5-5; J gene: TRBJ2-5; D gene: -; clone size: -; CDR3 protein: CASSTQETQYF; CDR3 DNA: TGTGCCAGCAGCACCCAAGAGACCCAGTACTTC
V gene: TRBV4-2; J gene: TRBJ2-7; D gene: TRBD1; clone size: -; CDR3 protein: CASSQDFGTGSSYEQYF; CDR3 DNA: TGTGCCAGCAGCCAAGATTTCGGGACAGGGTCCTCCTACGAGCAGTACTTC
V gene: TRBV6-6; J gene: TRBJ1-5; D gene: -; clone size: -; CDR3 protein: CAGSPDRNQPQHF; CDR3 DNA: TGTGCCGGCAGTCCGGATCGCAATCAGCCCCAGCATTTT
V gene: TRBV18; J gene: TRBJ1-5; D gene: TRBD1; clone size: -; CDR3 protein: CASSQGAKDQPQHF; CDR3 DNA: TGTGCCAGCTCACAGGGGGCAAAGGATCAGCCCCAGCATTTT
V gene: TRBV4-2; J gene: TRBJ1-3; D gene: -; clone size: -; CDR3 protein: CASSQDLTGGAGNTIYF; CDR3 DNA: TGTGCCAGCAGCCAAGATTTAACAGGAGGGGCTGGAAACACCATATATTTT
V gene: TRBV2; J gene: TRBJ1-5; D gene: -; clone size: few; CDR3 protein: CASTQAGIGQPQHF; CDR3 DNA: TGTGCCAGCACGCAGGCAGGTATAGGACAGCCCCAGCATTTT
V gene: TRBV30; J gene: TRBJ1-2; D gene: -; clone size: once; CDR3 protein: CAWSATEAGGYTF; CDR3 DNA: TGTGCCTGGAGTGCGACAGAGGCGGGGGGCTACACCTTC
V gene: TRBV28; J gene: TRBJ2-7; D gene: -; clone size: once; CDR3 protein: CASSSWHYEQYF; CDR3 DNA: TGTGCCAGCAGTTCATGGCACTACGAGCAGTACTTC
V gene: TRBV6-1; J gene: TRBJ1-2; D gene: -; clone size: -; CDR3 protein: CASSGTDYYGYTF; CDR3 DNA: TGTGCCAGCAGTGGGACGGATTACTATGGCTACACCTTC
V gene: TRBV6-1; J gene: TRBJ2-7; D gene: TRBD2; clone size: -; CDR3 protein: CASSYGGLESYEQYF; CDR3 DNA: TGTGCCAGTTCATACGGGGGACTAGAGTCCTACGAGCAGTACTTC
V gene: TRBV28; J gene: TRBJ1-6; D gene: -; clone size: -; CDR3 protein: CASRSSSSYNSPLHF; CDR3 DNA: TGTGCCAGCAGAAGTTCTAGCTCCTATAATTCACCCCTCCACTTT
V gene: TRBV2; J gene: TRBJ2-7; D gene: TRBD2; clone size: -; CDR3 protein: CASTRGGLAGVNEQYF; CDR3 DNA: TGTGCCAGCACTCGAGGCGGACTAGCGGGAGTTAACGAGCAGTACTTC
V gene: TRBV18; J gene: TRBJ2-5; D gene: TRBD1; clone size: -; CDR3 protein: CASSSRQGEETQYF; CDR3 DNA: TGTGCCAGCTCATCAAGACAGGGAGAGGAGACCCAGTACTTC
V gene: TRBV5-4; J gene: TRBJ2-1; D gene: -; clone size: -; CDR3 protein: CASSFNPGREQFF; CDR3 DNA: TGTGCCAGCAGCTTTAACCCCGGACGGGAGCAGTTCTTC
V gene: TRBV9; J gene: TRBJ2-3; D gene: -; clone size: -; CDR3 protein: CASSVDVGRTDTQYF; CDR3 DNA: TGTGCCAGCAGCGTAGACGTGGGACGCACAGATACGCAGTATTTT
V gene: TRBV5-1; J gene: TRBJ1-2; D gene: TRBD1; clone size: -; CDR3 protein: CASSFGDRQYGYTF; CDR3 DNA: TGCGCCAGCAGCTTTGGGGACAGGCAGTATGGCTACACCTTC
V gene: TRBV6-5; J gene: TRBJ2-6; D gene: -; clone size: -; CDR3 protein: CASSYRTSGANVLTF; CDR3 DNA: TGTGCCAGCAGTTACCGGACATCTGGGGCCAACGTCCTGACTTTC
V gene: TRBV27; J gene: TRBJ1-4; D gene: -; clone size: -; CDR3 protein: CASSSLIHYEKLFF; CDR3 DNA: TGTGCCAGCAGTTCCTTGATTCATTATGAAAAACTGTTTTTT
V gene: TRBV5-1; J gene: TRBJ1-2; D gene: TRBD1; clone size: -; CDR3 protein: CASSSTGDYGYTF; CDR3 DNA: TGCGCCAGCAGCTCCACAGGGGACTATGGCTACACCTTC
V gene: TRBV5-4; J gene: TRBJ1-1; D gene: -; clone size: -; CDR3 protein: CASSFARNTEAFF; CDR3 DNA: TGTGCCAGCAGCTTTGCAAGGAACACTGAAGCTTTCTTT
V gene: TRBV7-3; J gene: TRBJ2-2; D gene: TRBD2; clone size: -; CDR3 protein: CASSRDYAGELFF; CDR3 DNA: TGTGCCAGCAGCCGGGACTACGCCGGGGAGCTGTTTTTT
V gene: TRBV2; J gene: TRBJ2-2; D gene: -; clone size: -; CDR3 protein: CASNVQGYTGELFF; CDR3 DNA: TGTGCCAGCAACGTTCAGGGATACACCGGGGAGCTGTTTTTT
V gene: TRBV15; J gene: TRBJ1-5; D gene: TRBD1; clone size: -; CDR3 protein: CATSSEQGGQPQHF; CDR3 DNA: TGTGCCACCAGCAGTGAACAGGGGGGACAGCCCCAGCATTTT
V gene: TRBV28; J gene: TRBJ1-1; D gene: -; clone size: -; CDR3 protein: CASSPPRGMNTEAFF; CDR3 DNA: TGTGCCAGCAGTCCCCCCCGGGGTATGAACACTGAAGCTTTCTTT
V gene: TRBV27; J gene: TRBJ2-7; D gene: TRBD1; clone size: -; CDR3 protein: CASSSAGTGSFLTYEQYF; CDR3 DNA: TGTGCCAGCAGTTCCGCCGGGACAGGGTCTTTTCTTACCTACGAGCAGTACTTC
V gene: TRBV11-2; J gene: TRBJ2-1; D gene: TRBD2; clone size: -; CDR3 protein: CASSLALAGVNEQFF; CDR3 DNA: TGTGCCAGCAGCTTAGCACTAGCGGGAGTCAATGAGCAGTTCTTC
V gene: TRBV5-6; J gene: TRBJ2-2; D gene: TRBD2; clone size: -; CDR3 protein: CASSLLAGGRELFF; CDR3 DNA: TGTGCCAGCAGCTTACTAGCGGGGGGCCGGGAGCTGTTTTTT
V gene: TRBV6-4; J gene: TRBJ1-2; D gene: TRBD1; clone size: -; CDR3 protein: CASSRDRTLMNYTF; CDR3 DNA: TGTGCCAGCAGTCGGGACAGGACCCTGATGAACTACACCTTC
V gene: TRBV30; J gene: TRBJ1-1; D gene: TRBD1; clone size: few; CDR3 protein: CAWSVLGRGSTEAFF; CDR3 DNA: TGTGCCTGGAGTGTATTAGGCAGGGGGAGCACTGAAGCTTTCTTT
V gene: TRBV2; J gene: TRBJ2-2; D gene: -; clone size: -; CDR3 protein: CASGVNTGELFF; CDR3 DNA: TGTGCCAGTGGGGTGAACACCGGGGAGCTGTTTTTT
V gene: TRBV5-1; J gene: TRBJ2-7; D gene: TRBD2; clone size: -; CDR3 protein: CASSFAGGISYEQYF; CDR3 DNA: TGCGCCAGCAGCTTTGCGGGGGGGATTTCCTACGAGCAGTACTTC
V gene: TRBV28; J gene: TRBJ1-5; D gene: -; clone size: -; CDR3 protein: CAGAKGLSNQPQHF; CDR3 DNA: TGTGCCGGCGCCAAGGGGTTATCCAATCAGCCCCAGCATTTT
V gene: TRBV5-6; J gene: TRBJ2-3; D gene: TRBD1; clone size: -; CDR3 protein: CASSISTGIITDTQYF; CDR3 DNA: TGTGCCAGCAGCATTTCGACAGGGATTATTACAGATACGCAGTATTTT
V gene: TRBV6-1; J gene: TRBJ2-5; D gene: -; clone size: -; CDR3 protein: CASSGGGGWETQYF; CDR3 DNA: TGTGCCAGCAGTGGGGGCGGCGGGTGGGAGACCCAGTACTTC
V gene: TRBV2; J gene: TRBJ2-1; D gene: -; clone size: few; CDR3 protein: CASRRDYNEQFF; CDR3 DNA: TGTGCCAGCAGGAGGGACTACAATGAGCAGTTCTTC
V gene: TRBV15; J gene: TRBJ1-2; D gene: -; clone size: -; CDR3 protein: CATSRDQGQGYGYTF; CDR3 DNA: TGTGCCACCAGCAGAGATCAGGGGCAGGGCTATGGCTACACCTTC
V gene: TRBV18; J gene: TRBJ2-7; D gene: TRBD1; clone size: few; CDR3 protein: CASTLGQGYEQYF; CDR3 DNA: TGTGCCAGCACCCTGGGACAGGGCTACGAGCAGTACTTC
V gene: TRBV6-6; J gene: TRBJ2-7; D gene: -; clone size: -; CDR3 protein: CASSRTGPPYEQYF; CDR3 DNA: TGTGCCAGCAGTCGTACCGGACCTCCCTACGAGCAGTACTTC
V gene: TRBV30; J gene: TRBJ1-3; D gene: -; clone size: once; CDR3 protein: CAWRVGNSGNTIYF; CDR3 DNA: TGTGCCTGGAGGGTAGGGAACTCTGGAAACACCATATATTTT
V gene: TRBV7-6; J gene: TRBJ2-2; D gene: -; clone size: -; CDR3 protein: CASSLGNTGELFF; CDR3 DNA: TGTGCCAGCAGCTTAGGGAACACCGGGGAGCTGTTTTTT